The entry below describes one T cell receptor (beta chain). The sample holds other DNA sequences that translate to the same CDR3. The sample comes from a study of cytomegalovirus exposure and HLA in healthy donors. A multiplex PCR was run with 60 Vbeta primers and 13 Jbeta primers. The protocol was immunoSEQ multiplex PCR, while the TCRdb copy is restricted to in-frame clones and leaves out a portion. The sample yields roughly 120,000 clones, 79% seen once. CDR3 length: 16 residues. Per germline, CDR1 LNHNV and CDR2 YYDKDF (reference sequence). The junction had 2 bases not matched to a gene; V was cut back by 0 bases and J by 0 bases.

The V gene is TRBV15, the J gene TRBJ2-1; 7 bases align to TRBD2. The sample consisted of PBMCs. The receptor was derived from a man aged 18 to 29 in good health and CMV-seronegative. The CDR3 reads CATSRDSGGSYNEQFF. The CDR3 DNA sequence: TGTGCCACCAGCAGAGATTCGGGGGGCTCCTACAATGAGCAGTTCTTC.